This is a list of T cell receptor beta chains from one sample in a study of shared clonotypes between healthy human individuals. The repertoire was sequenced with immunoSEQ multiplex PCR; TCRdb's copy has only in-frame clones and lacks some. The sample has about 1,800,000 clones, about 95% seen once. The source material was naive CD8+ T cells sorted from blood. All receptors come from a man between 18 and 35 years old in good health. The conserved cysteine and the conserved F or W are not part of the CDR3 here. A D gene is named only where the DNA matches it firmly.

TRBV10-3	TRBJ2-7	NA	AIRADADEQY
TRBV10-3	TRBJ2-3	TRBD2	AISEATSGETDTQY
TRBV4-3	TRBJ2-1	TRBD2	ASSQAVVRGSSYNEQF
TRBV15	TRBJ2-1	TRBD1	ATSRDFDRVDNEQF
TRBV5-8	TRBJ2-7	NA	ASSLQDSYEQY
TRBV10-3	TRBJ2-3	TRBD2	ATAALAGDGTDTQY
TRBV21-1	TRBJ1-2	NA	ASSKESGAVKPMRGYT
TRBV15	TRBJ2-6	NA	ATRTGANVLT
TRBV7-9	TRBJ2-3	NA	ASSPPGATDTQY
TRBV4-1	TRBJ1-4	TRBD1	ASSQILDREKLF
TRBV7-9	TRBJ2-7	NA	ASIGVLSYEQY
TRBV4-1	TRBJ2-1	TRBD1	ASSQGDRVTYNEQF
TRBV2	TRBJ2-7	TRBD2	ASSDIGGRVYEQY
TRBV4-1	TRBJ2-2	NA	ASSQDNPSGELF
TRBV28	TRBJ2-4	NA	ASSLSGGWAKNIQY
TRBV7-2	TRBJ2-1	TRBD2	ASSLAPGGNEQF
TRBV7-9	TRBJ2-7	NA	ASSTSRLGDSHEQY
TRBV19	TRBJ2-3	NA	ASSVTDTQY
TRBV6-6	TRBJ2-2	NA	ASSIPGFGELF
TRBV4-1	TRBJ2-7	TRBD1	ASSPGQGSYEQY
TRBV19	TRBJ2-7	NA	ASSIADTSYEQY
TRBV7-9	TRBJ1-1	TRBD1	ASSTSRGQGGTEAF
TRBV6-6	TRBJ2-5	TRBD2	ASSSTSDQETQY
TRBV7-3	TRBJ2-3	TRBD2	ASSLEWSGGPGTDTQY
TRBV30	TRBJ2-4	NA	AWRQSDLAKNIQY
TRBV2	TRBJ2-4	TRBD1	ASTNRGTKNIQY
TRBV2	TRBJ2-3	NA	ASSEWADGDTQY
TRBV6-4	TRBJ1-1	NA	ASSAEGWTEAF
TRBV29-1	TRBJ1-5	NA	SGKPVSQGGNQPQH
TRBV27	TRBJ2-5	NA	ASSLTDGLQETQY
TRBV27	TRBJ2-5	TRBD1	ASSLSPGTGKETQY
TRBV19	TRBJ1-3	NA	ASSMPPGGNTIY
TRBV5-4	TRBJ2-5	NA	ASSDQETQY
TRBV4-1	TRBJ2-1	NA	ASSQEWGPGSYNEQF
TRBV7-9	TRBJ2-7	TRBD1	ASSSQWTGPYEQY
TRBV7-2	TRBJ2-1	TRBD2	ASRPGLAGVTYNEQF
TRBV27	TRBJ1-2	TRBD1	ASSTAGTGNYGYT
TRBV4-3	TRBJ2-7	NA	ASSQGPGVDEQY
TRBV7-3	TRBJ1-1	TRBD1	ASSLTGGGTEAF
TRBV4-1	TRBJ2-5	TRBD1	ASSQAGSGTGEETQY
TRBV28	TRBJ1-2	NA	ASSWRVRNYGYT
TRBV7-9	TRBJ1-6	TRBD1	ASSKGQEENSPLH
TRBV5-8	TRBJ1-2	TRBD1	ASSFHQGAYGYT
TRBV13	TRBJ1-1	NA	ASSLEGSGTEAF
TRBV9	TRBJ2-7	NA	ASAWGDPSYEQY
TRBV6-1	TRBJ1-3	TRBD1	ATCRDRGSGNTIY
TRBV11-2	TRBJ2-3	TRBD1	ASSLEARTGPPSGDTQY
TRBV7-9	TRBJ2-7	NA	ASSLGGRRDYEQY